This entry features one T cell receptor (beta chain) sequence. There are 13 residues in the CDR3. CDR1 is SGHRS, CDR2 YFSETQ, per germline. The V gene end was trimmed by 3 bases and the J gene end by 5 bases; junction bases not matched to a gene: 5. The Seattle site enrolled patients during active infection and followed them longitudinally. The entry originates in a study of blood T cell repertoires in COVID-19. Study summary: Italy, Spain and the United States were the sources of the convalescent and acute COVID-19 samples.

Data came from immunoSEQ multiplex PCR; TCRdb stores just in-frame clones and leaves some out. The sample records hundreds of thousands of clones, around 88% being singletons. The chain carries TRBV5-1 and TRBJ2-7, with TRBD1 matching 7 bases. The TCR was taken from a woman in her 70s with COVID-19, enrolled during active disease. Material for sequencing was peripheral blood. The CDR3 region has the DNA TGCGCCAGCAGCTCTGGGACAGTAGACGAGCAGTACTTC. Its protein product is CASSSGTVDEQYF.